The 30 T cell receptor beta chains given below trace back to one sample, sequenced in a study of T cells in Graves' hyperthyroidism and ophthalmopathy. Amplification of TCR beta CDR3 regions used RNA as the template. First-round RT-PCR with HTBI primers amplified the TCR CDR3 region. Each CDR3 protein is one row after TCRdb ran MiXCR on the multiplex PCR reads. The profile shows about 180,000 distinct CDR3 sequences, approximately 15% of them singletons. Sample: blood. These receptors all come from a woman aged 45-65 years with Graves' hyperthyroidism.

Many counts were recorded for this clonotype. The chain has TRBV12-3 or TRBV12-4 and TRBJ1-2; D ambiguous. The CDR3 is 12 residues long. Trimming stripped 5 bases from V and 3 bases from J, with 7 bases between. CDR3 region: CASSPRYYGYTF. DNA of the CDR3: TGTGCCAGCAGTCCTCGGTACTATGGCTACACCTTC.

The chain combines TRBV7-9 with TRBJ2-1, with D perhaps TRBD2 (7 bases). There are 15 residues in the CDR3. Between the trimmed V and J ends, which lost 8 bases and 0 bases, there was a span of 14 bases. Germline CDR1 is SEHNR and CDR2 is FQNEAQ (reference sequence). The chain's CDR3 is CASVGGVNSYNEQFF. DNA for the CDR3: TGTGCCAGCGTAGGGGGGGTCAACTCCTACAATGAGCAGTTCTTC. Full variable domain (rest looked up from reference TRBV7-9 and TRBJ2-1): DTGVSQNPRHKITKRGQNVTFRCDPISEHNRLYWYRQTLGQGPEFLTYFQNEAQLEKSRLLSDRFSAERPKGSFSTLEIQRTEQGDSAMYLCASVGGVNSYNEQFFGPGTRLTVL.

This clonotype was detected ten times or more. This chain links TRBV5-1 with TRBJ2-1, with 9 positions matching TRBD1. The V segment lost 5 bases and the J segment 7 bases; nucleotides outside the gene matches: 13. The germline V gene has CDR1 SGHRS and CDR2 YFSETQ. The length of the CDR3 is 16 residues. CDR3 bases: TGCGCCAGCAGTTCTCCCGGGACAGGGCTCTCTAATGAGCAGTTCTTC. Residues: CASSSPGTGLSNEQFF. The variable domain in full, with the rest retrieved from reference TRBV5-1 and TRBJ2-1, is KAGVTQTPRYLIKTRGQQVTLSCSPISGHRSVSWYQQTPGQGLQFLFEYFSETQRNKGNFPGRFSGRQFSNSRSEMNVSTLELGDSALYLCASSSPGTGLSNEQFFGPGTRLTVL.

In its sample, this clonotype was seen many times. The chain couples TRBV7-3 to TRBJ1-1; a weak D match, TRBD1 (6 bases). V lost 3 bases and J 6 bases, leaving 11 bases between the germline ends. The CDR3 runs 13 residues. Per germline, CDR1 SGHTA and CDR2 FQGTGA. In DNA form, the CDR3 reads TGTGCCAGCAGCTTTGGAGGGGGTTCTGAAGCTTTCTTT. Protein: CASSFGGGSEAFF.

This clonotype showed up many times. The rearrangement links TRBV7-9 to TRBJ1-2; possible D gene TRBD1, 6 bases. V lost 9 bases and J lost 2, with 13 bases in between. The CDR3 sequence is 13 residues long. Germline lookup yields CDR1 SEHNR and CDR2 FQNEAQ (reference sequence). CDR3 sequence reads: CASQGPLNYGYTF. The CDR3 bases are TGTGCCAGTCAGGGGCCCCTAAACTATGGCTACACCTTC.

This clonotype was observed many times. The chain employs TRBV10-3 and TRBJ2-7; 9 bases map to TRBD2. Trimming took 6 bases from V and 4 from J; bases not matched to a gene: 10. This CDR3 contains 15 residues. The germline CDR1 and CDR2 sequences are ENHRY and SYGVKD. The CDR3 loop is CAISPSGGGVYEQYF. CDR3 DNA sequence: TGTGCCATCAGCCCCTCCGGCGGGGGGGTATACGAGCAGTACTTC.

In this sample, this clonotype turned up many times. The chain carries TRBV9 and TRBJ2-2; D is perhaps TRBD1 (5 bases). V lost 3 bases to trimming and J lost 2 bases, with 5 bases between them. The CDR3 contains 13 residues. Germline CDR1 SGDLS, CDR2 YYNGEE. The chain's CDR3 is CASSGTNTGELFF. The CDR3 DNA follows: TGTGCCAGCAGCGGGACAAACACCGGGGAGCTGTTTTTT.

This clonotype was recorded many times. This chain uses TRBV2 with TRBJ1-4; maybe TRBD1 (5 bases). Trimming pared 1 base from V and 1 base from J, leaving 7 bases between. The CDR3 has 15 amino acids. In germline, CDR1 is SNHLY, CDR2 FYNNEI. DNA of the CDR3: TGTGCCAGCAGTGAAGGGGGGAGAACTAATGAAAAACTGTTTTTT. Amino acid sequence: CASSEGGRTNEKLFF.

This clonotype has at least ten counts. The chain links TRBV6-1 to TRBJ2-7, with D uncertain. Trimming took 6 bases from V and 3 from J, leaving 12 bases between them. The germline gives CDR1 MNHNS, CDR2 SASEGT. The CDR3 has 13 residues. The CDR3 spells CASSLEVGYEQYF. The CDR3 DNA follows: TGTGCCAGCAGCCTCGAAGTGGGCTACGAGCAGTACTTC.

This clonotype was found many times. The chain employs TRBV2 and TRBJ2-1, with TRBD1 as a possible D gene (6 bases). Germline loops: CDR1 SNHLY, CDR2 FYNNEI. Trimming took 8 bases from V and 0 from J, leaving 11 bases between them. CDR3 length: 14 amino acids. The CDR3 reads CASRQDSSYNEQFF. In DNA form, the CDR3 reads TGTGCCAGCCGCCAGGACAGCTCCTACAATGAGCAGTTCTTC.

In its sample, this clonotype was seen many times. V is TRBV7-9 and J is TRBJ2-7, with D hard to call. The CDR3 runs 13 residues. The germline V gene encodes CDR1 SEHNR and CDR2 FQNEAQ (reference sequence). V shed 1 base and J shed 2 bases, with 6 bases lying between them. The CDR3 DNA is TGTGCCAGCAGCTTAGGCTACGCCTACGAGCAGTACTTC. Translation: CASSLGYAYEQYF. Using reference TRBV7-9 and TRBJ2-7 for the parts outside the CDR3, the full variable domain is DTGVSQNPRHKITKRGQNVTFRCDPISEHNRLYWYRQTLGQGPEFLTYFQNEAQLEKSRLLSDRFSAERPKGSFSTLEIQRTEQGDSAMYLCASSLGYAYEQYFGPGTRLTVT.

The sample holds many counts of this clonotype. This sequence joins TRBV3-1 and TRBJ1-1; no definite D call. This CDR3 has 14 amino acids. The ends were cut back, 4 bases at V and 0 bases at J, with 9 bases in the middle. Germline values: CDR1 LGHDT, CDR2 YNNKEL (reference sequence). CDR3 sequence: CASSPQMMNTEAFF. CDR3 sequence (DNA): TGTGCCAGCAGCCCACAAATGATGAACACTGAAGCTTTCTTT.

This clonotype has ten or more counts. This sequence joins TRBV18 and TRBJ2-1; TRBD1 is a possible D gene (5 bases). The CDR3 sequence is 12 residues long. Trimming took 5 bases from V and 7 from J, leaving 9 bases between them. CDR1 and CDR2 (germline): KGHSH, LQKENI. The CDR3 region is CASSTSGNEQFF. The CDR3 nucleotides read TGTGCCAGCTCAACCTCAGGGAATGAGCAGTTCTTC.

This clonotype has ten or more counts. This chain joins TRBV5-1 and TRBJ2-5, with 8 bases identical to TRBD2. V was pared by 2 bases and J by 1 base, with 7 bases of the junction left unmatched. The CDR3 runs 16 residues. CDR1 and CDR2 from the germline V gene are SGHRS and YFSETQ. In DNA, the CDR3 is TGCGCCAGCAGCTTATGGACTAGCCGCCTCCAAGAGACCCAGTACTTC. This sequence encodes CASSLWTSRLQETQYF.

In its sample, this clonotype was seen many times. The DNA for the CDR3 is TGTGCCAGCAGTGAAGGACAAAGGGTAGACATTCAGTACTTC. The encoded protein is CASSEGQRVDIQYF. The chain links TRBV2 to TRBJ2-4; D remains ambiguous. Germline V gives CDR1 SNHLY, CDR2 FYNNEI. Trimming removed 1 base from V and 8 bases from J, with 12 bases in between. The CDR3 contains 14 residues.

A few counts support this clonotype. Possible read error: a much larger clone is one base away. The V call is TRBV18, the J call TRBJ2-1, with D tentatively TRBD2 (5 bases). Germline CDR1 KGHSH, CDR2 LQKENI. V was pared by 3 bases and J by 5 bases, with 14 bases between. The CDR3 is 15 residues long. CDR3 nucleotide sequence: TGTGCCAGCTCACCCGCAAAGCGGTCAAACAATGAGCAGTTCTTC. Translated, it gives CASSPAKRSNNEQFF.

Many counts were recorded for this clonotype. The J gene is TRBJ1-5, the V gene TRBV7-2, with D perhaps matching TRBD1 (6 bases). This CDR3 has 14 residues. Germline CDR1 is SGHTA and CDR2 is FQGNSA. V shed 3 bases and J shed 4 bases, with 10 bases lying between them. Written as DNA, the CDR3 is TGTGCCAGCAGCTTTCAGGGGCCAAATCAGCCCCAGCATTTT. As protein: CASSFQGPNQPQHF.

This clonotype has just a few counts. This chain uses TRBV5-1 with TRBJ1-2, with TRBD1 identical over 8 bases. Trimming at V came to 5 bases and at J to 5 bases, leaving 8 bases not matched to a gene. The CDR3 runs to 14 residues. Germline-derived CDR1 and CDR2 are SGHRS and YFSETQ. As DNA, the CDR3 is TGCGCCAGCAGGGCGACAGGGGCCTCATATGGCTACACCTTC. It encodes CASRATGASYGYTF.

This clonotype was counted many times. This CDR3 is CASSLGLPRTNEQFF. CDR3 sequence (DNA): TGTGCCAGCAGCCTCGGCCTCCCGAGGACGAATGAGCAGTTCTTC. The chain combines TRBV14 with TRBJ2-1; D gene unclear. This CDR3 is 15 amino acids long. In germline, CDR1 is SGHDN, CDR2 FVKESK. V lost 4 bases and J 7 bases, leaving 17 bases between the germline ends.

This clonotype was observed many times. The V call is TRBV12-3 or TRBV12-4, the J call TRBJ2-2; 8 bases line up with TRBD1. V lost 6 bases, J lost 4 bases, and 7 bases stayed unmatched. This CDR3 is built from 15 residues. DNA for the CDR3: TGTGCCAGCAGCTTGGACAGGGCGGGCACCGGGGAGCTGTTTTTT. It codes for CASSLDRAGTGELFF.

This clonotype was detected many times. The chain employs TRBV6-5 and TRBJ1-5; 7 nucleotides align to TRBD1. CDR1 is MNHEY, CDR2 SVGAGI, per germline. This CDR3 is built from 19 residues. J was trimmed by 0 bases and V by 2 bases; bases with no gene match: 13. CDR3 sequence reads: CASSYPPTPGGYSNQPQHF. The CDR3 bases are TGTGCCAGCAGTTACCCTCCTACCCCAGGGGGTTATAGCAATCAGCCCCAGCATTTT.

This clonotype was counted many times. J is TRBJ2-7 and V is TRBV27; D remains unclear. Germline-derived CDR1 and CDR2 are MNHEY and SMNVEV (reference sequence). The CDR3 consists of 16 residues. Trimming removed 5 bases from V and 5 bases from J, with 22 bases in between. The CDR3 loop is CASSRYLGADLDEQYF. The CDR3 coding sequence is TGTGCCAGCAGTCGCTATTTGGGTGCAGACCTTGACGAGCAGTACTTC.

The sample holds a few counts of this clonotype. This chain uses TRBV10-3 with TRBJ2-2, with D possibly being TRBD2 (5 bases). With 8 bases removed from V and 7 bases from J, the gap between germline ends came to 17 bases. The germline CDR1 and CDR2 sequences are ENHRY and SYGVKD. CDR3 length: 14 residues. The CDR3 DNA follows: TGTGCCATCCGAGAGTTGGCCGGAGGCGGGGAGCTGTTTTTT. Its translation: CAIRELAGGGELFF.

This clonotype was recorded at least ten times. This sequence joins TRBV6-1 and TRBJ1-6; D not resolved. The CDR3 spans 14 residues. CDR1 is MNHNS and CDR2 is SASEGT in the germline V gene. V gave up 3 bases and J gave up 9 bases, with 12 bases separating them. DNA of the CDR3: TGTGCCAGCAGTGATACCCAGGTAGCTTCACCCCTCCACTTT. Amino acids: CASSDTQVASPLHF.

This clonotype was counted many times. The V gene is TRBV6-1, the J gene TRBJ2-7, with D perhaps being TRBD1 or TRBD2 (5 bases each). The CDR3 spans 15 residues. The germline V gene has CDR1 MNHNS and CDR2 SASEGT. Trimming took 1 base from V and 2 from J, leaving 12 bases between them. The CDR3 is CASSEGIGTAYEQYF. CDR3 nucleotides: TGTGCCAGCAGTGAAGGGATTGGGACCGCCTACGAGCAGTACTTC.

Details on this clonotype: Since a much larger clone is just one base distant, this may be a read error. This chain uses TRBV20-1 with TRBJ1-2; unclear D gene. The CDR3 totals 14 residues. Germline V gene sequence: CDR1 DFQATT, CDR2 SNEGSKA (reference sequence). The CDR3 loop is CSARKGVNNYGHTF. CDR3 sequence (DNA): TGCAGTGCTAGGAAGGGAGTAAACAACTATGGCCACACCTTC.

The rearrangement joins TRBV11-2 to TRBJ2-3; D possibly corresponds to TRBD2 (6 bases). The V end was cut by 4 bases, the J end by 3 bases, with 17 bases between. CDR3 size: 16 residues. Germline assignment: CDR1 SGHAT and CDR2 FQNNGV. This chain's CDR3 is CASSSRGNLRTDTQYF. In DNA form, the CDR3 reads TGTGCCAGCAGCTCCCGCGGGAACCTGAGGACAGATACGCAGTATTTT.

This clonotype was observed a few times. The chain has TRBV27 and TRBJ2-1; the D gene could be TRBD1 or TRBD2 (7 bases each). This CDR3 has 14 amino acids. V lost 5 bases and J lost 6, with 14 bases in between. Germline V gene sequence: CDR1 MNHEY, CDR2 SMNVEV (reference sequence). In DNA form, the CDR3 reads TGTGCCAGCAGTCAGGGGGGGGCCCGCAATGAGCAGTTCTTC. Amino acid sequence: CASSQGGARNEQFF.

There are many counts of this clonotype. The chain carries TRBV15 and TRBJ1-6; D might be TRBD1 (6 bases). CDR1 is LNHNV and CDR2 is YYDKDF in the germline V gene (reference sequence). This CDR3 has 14 amino acids. V lost 3 bases to trimming and J lost 8 bases, with 11 bases between them. As DNA, the CDR3 is TGTGCCACCAGCAGCGAGGACAGCTATTCACCCCTCCACTTT. This gives the protein CATSSEDSYSPLHF.

This clonotype was recorded at least ten times. This chain joins TRBV6-1 and TRBJ2-5; no clear D. Trimming left V 1 base short and J 4 bases short, with 10 bases between. There are 14 residues in the CDR3. Germline V gene sequence: CDR1 MNHNS, CDR2 SASEGT. The CDR3 protein is CASSEVRGGETQYF. The CDR3 DNA reads as TGTGCCAGCAGTGAAGTTCGCGGCGGAGAGACCCAGTACTTC.